This TCR beta chain was found in a study of T cell responses to AZD1222 COVID-19 vaccine. Study outcomes and limitations: Sampling that yielded the repertoires occurred only after the peak T cell response. Spike-specific TCR breadth and depth rose after two AZD1222 doses.

Notes on this clone: What it recognizes is unknown.

Profiling relied on immunoSEQ multiplex PCR, and the TCRdb table lists in-frame clones only, not all of them. The sample has 150,000 to 200,000 clones; 75% to 90% are singletons. The sample in question was peripheral blood, obtained on day 0 of MenACWY control vaccination. The receptor was derived from an adult in good health.

The CDR3 nucleotides read TGTGCCAGCTCATCCGGGGGGGCTGATCAGCCCCAGCATTTT. It yields the protein CASSSGGADQPQHF. The V and J genes are TRBV6-5 and TRBJ1-5; weak D call: TRBD1 (6 bases). Germline V gene lookup returns CDR1 MNHEY and CDR2 SVGAGI. The CDR3 extends over 14 amino acids. V was pared by 8 bases and J by 5 bases, with 16 bases between.